This T cell receptor (beta chain) comes out of a study of patients and donors after allogeneic stem cell transplantation. V was pared by 5 bases and J by 4 bases, with 10 bases of the junction left unmatched. The CDR3 covers 16 residues. MiXCR, applied by TCRdb to the RT-PCR reads, yields one record per CDR3 protein. Here the sample spans around 200,000 distinct CDR3 sequences, 38% being singletons. This clonotype was counted only a few times. The chain links TRBV12-3 or TRBV12-4 to TRBJ2-1; 8 nucleotides align to TRBD1. Material for sequencing was blood, either unsorted or a sorted T cell fraction (not recorded which). The clonotype comes from a human donor who was either an allogeneic HSCT recipient or a stem cell or donor lymphocyte infusion donor (not recorded which). It is not recorded whose cells these are; they may come from a transplant donor. The CDR3 DNA follows: TGTGCCAGCAGTCCTGGGACAGGTAAAATTTACAATGAGCAGTTCTTC. This codes for CASSPGTGKIYNEQFF.